Following are 24 T cell receptor beta chains from one sample sequenced in a study of blood T cell repertoires in COVID-19. TCRdb's copy holds only in-frame clones and misses some; the assay was immunoSEQ multiplex PCR. The sample has over 200,000 clones; over 80% are singletons. The sequencing sample was made of PBMCs or T cells enriched from blood (not recorded which). These TCRs come from a young woman who had been exposed to COVID-19.

The chain carries TRBV5-1 and TRBJ1-3, with D perhaps TRBD1 (6 bases). CDR3 size: 16 residues. The V end lost 3 bases, the J end lost 0 bases, and 13 bases lay between the germline ends. Germline CDR1 reads SGHRS; CDR2 reads YFSETQ. CDR3 amino acids: CASSYFGGSSGNTIYF. Here the CDR3 DNA reads TGCGCCAGCAGCTATTTTGGGGGCTCCTCTGGAAACACCATATATTTT.

The CDR3 region has the DNA TGTGCCAGCAGCATAAGACAGGGTCCAACCTCTCACGGCCTACAGCAGGCCTACAATGAGCAGTTCTTC. Protein: CASSIRQGPTSHGLQQAYNEQFF. The chain recombines TRBV21-1 with TRBJ2-1; the D segment call TRBD1 is taken from the table without a DNA check. TRBV21-1 is a listed pseudogene. The CDR3 loop spans 23 amino acids.

This chain joins TRBV5-8 and TRBJ1-5, with 9 bases matching TRBD1. Germline CDR1 SGHTS, CDR2 YDEGEE. J lost 6 bases, V lost 3 bases, and 4 bases had no gene match. This CDR3 has 14 amino acids. The CDR3 DNA is TGTGCCAGCAGCTACAGGGGGCTGGGTCAGCCCCAGCATTTT. This encodes CASSYRGLGQPQHF.

Worth noting for this clone: A junction end diverges from the germline sequence, so it may reflect a read error. The J gene is TRBJ2-7, the V gene TRBV28; D may be TRBD1 (6 bases). The CDR3 covers 16 residues. From germline, CDR1 is MDHEN and CDR2 SYDVKM. Here the CDR3 DNA reads TGTGCCAGCAGTTTACCCGGGACAAGTCGATCCTACGGGCAGTACTTC. Its translation: CASSLPGTSRSYGQYF.

This clone was observed a few times. The V call is TRBV30, the J call TRBJ2-2; D ambiguous. The V end lost 3 bases, the J end lost 7 bases, and 6 bases lay between the germline ends. The CDR3 has 11 amino acids. Germline V gene lookup returns CDR1 GTSNPN and CDR2 SVGIG (reference sequence). The DNA for the CDR3 is TGTGCCTGGAGCTCTAGCGGGGAGCTGTTTTTT. As protein: CAWSSSGELFF. Full variable domain (remainder filled in from reference TRBV30 and TRBJ2-2): SQTIHQWPATLVQPVGSPLSLECTVEGTSNPNLYWYRQAAGRGLQLLFYSVGIGQISSEVPQNLSASRPQDRQFILSSKKLLLSDSGFYLCAWSSSGELFFGEGSRLTVL.

The V call is TRBV30, the J call TRBJ1-2; D may be TRBD1 (5 bases). The CDR3 is 11 residues long. Trimming shortened V by 4 bases and J by 7 bases, and 10 bases separated the two germline ends. Germline values: CDR1 GTSNPN, CDR2 SVGIG (reference sequence). The CDR3 region has the DNA TGTGCCTGGACCGGGGGTTCTGGCTACACCTTC. It codes for CAWTGGSGYTF.

V usage is TRBV6-2 or TRBV6-3 and J usage is TRBJ1-5; 9 positions agree with TRBD1. V lost 6 bases, J lost 3 bases, and 12 bases stayed unmatched. The germline V gene has CDR1 MNHEY and CDR2 SVGEGT. This CDR3 is built from 17 residues. In nucleotides, the CDR3 is TGTGCCAGCAGCCCTGTCGGGGGACAGGGTAACAATCAGCCCCAGCATTTT. Amino acid sequence: CASSPVGGQGNNQPQHF.

J is TRBJ2-5 and V is TRBV5-6, with D hard to call. Germline assignment: CDR1 SGHDT and CDR2 YYEEEE. This CDR3 spans 12 amino acids. V gave up 4 bases and J gave up 7 bases, with 11 bases separating them. The chain's CDR3 is CASSLRVGTQYF. The CDR3 DNA follows: TGTGCCAGCAGCCTTCGGGTCGGGACCCAGTACTTC.

This chain joins TRBV6-2 or TRBV6-3 and TRBJ2-1; tentative D call: TRBD2 (6 bases). With 0 bases removed from V and 0 bases from J, the gap between germline ends came to 6 bases. Germline V gene data show CDR1 as MNHEY and CDR2 as SVGEGT. This CDR3 has 15 residues. DNA for the CDR3: TGTGCCAGCAGTTACTCTAGCGGCTCCTACAATGAGCAGTTCTTC. Its protein product is CASSYSSGSYNEQFF.

This sequence joins TRBV24-1 and TRBJ2-5; TRBD2 aligns across 9 bases. CDR1 KGHDR and CDR2 SFDVKD come from the germline V gene. CDR3 length: 17 amino acids. J gave up 3 bases and V 3 bases, and 10 bases lay outside the gene matches. The CDR3 bases are TGTGCCACCAGTGATCCGAATCCGACTAGCGGAAAAGAGACCCAGTACTTC. It codes for CATSDPNPTSGKETQYF.

The chain uses TRBV2 and TRBJ2-1; no clear D. The CDR3 consists of 13 residues. The ends were cut back, 8 bases at V and 0 bases at J, with 8 bases in the middle. Germline V gene sequence: CDR1 SNHLY, CDR2 FYNNEI. This CDR3 is CASAVFSYNEQFF. The CDR3, as DNA: TGTGCCAGCGCAGTATTCTCCTACAATGAGCAGTTCTTC.

Details on this clone: Other DNA variants within this sample encode the same CDR3. CDR3 nucleotides: TGTGCCAGCAGTCGGACAGCCTATGGCTACACCTTC. Translation: CASSRTAYGYTF. The chain recombines TRBV12-3 or TRBV12-4 with TRBJ1-2; the D gene is possibly TRBD1 (6 bases). Trimming pared 5 bases from V and 4 bases from J, leaving 8 bases between. The CDR3 totals 12 residues.

The V and J genes are TRBV6-1 and TRBJ1-1; D gene uncertain. There are 14 residues in the CDR3. Trimming removed 3 bases from V and 3 bases from J, with 11 bases in between. Germline CDR1 reads MNHNS; CDR2 reads SASEGT. The CDR3 loop is CASSDAGWYTEAFF. The CDR3 DNA reads TGTGCCAGCAGTGATGCGGGGTGGTACACTGAAGCTTTCTTT.

V and J are TRBV6-5 and TRBJ1-1, with D possibly matching TRBD1 (5 bases). Germline assignment: CDR1 MNHEY and CDR2 SVGAGI. The V and J ends lost 8 bases and 5 bases respectively, with 12 bases between them. There are 12 residues in the CDR3. This CDR3 is CASGRGRTEAFF. The CDR3 DNA is TGTGCCAGCGGTAGGGGTAGGACTGAAGCTTTCTTT.

The V and J genes are TRBV11-2 and TRBJ2-7; TRBD1 might be the D (5 bases). Germline assignment: CDR1 SGHAT and CDR2 FQNNGV. The V gene lost 0 bases and the J gene lost 4 bases, with 16 bases spanning the gap. This CDR3 region has 16 residues. The DNA of the CDR3 is TGTGCCAGCAGCTTAGATCAAGGGGTTCGTGGTTACGAGCAGTACTTC. It is translated as CASSLDQGVRGYEQYF.

This sequence joins TRBV12-5 and TRBJ1-1; 8 bases align to TRBD1. Trimming removed 0 bases from V and 0 bases from J; junction bases left unmatched: 9. Germline CDR1 and CDR2: LGHNT and FRNRAP. This CDR3 comprises 18 residues. CDR3 amino acids: CASGLVLGTGELNTEAFF. As DNA, the CDR3 is TGTGCTAGTGGTTTGGTACTGGGGACAGGTGAACTGAACACTGAAGCTTTCTTT.

With regard to this clone: The germline gene is not matched at one end of the junction; a read error may be the cause. The chain couples TRBV2 to TRBJ2-3; 8 bases fit TRBD1. The CDR3 sequence is 17 residues long. Germline CDR1 reads SNHLY; CDR2 reads FYNNEI. The CDR3 region has the DNA TGTGCCAGCAGGGAAGGCGTGTTGGACAGGGGCACAGATACGCAGTATTTT. Protein: CASREGVLDRGTDTQYF.

The chain couples TRBV28 to TRBJ2-1, with TRBD1 matching 7 bases. In germline, CDR1 is MDHEN, CDR2 SYDVKM. V dropped 1 base and J dropped 9; count of bases not matched to a gene: 3. This CDR3 has 13 residues. CDR3 residues: CASSLSGGFEQFF. DNA of the CDR3: TGTGCCAGCAGTTTATCAGGGGGATTTGAGCAGTTCTTC.

The chain employs TRBV15 and TRBJ2-5, with D tentatively TRBD2 (6 bases). Germline CDR1 is LNHNV and CDR2 is YYDKDF (reference sequence). The CDR3 totals 17 residues. V shed 5 bases and J shed 5 bases, with 24 bases lying between them. This chain's CDR3 is CATSSPSGGWLGETQYF. The DNA for the CDR3 is TGTGCCACCAGCTCCCCGTCCGGGGGATGGCTCGGGGAGACCCAGTACTTC.

The rearrangement links TRBV18 to TRBJ2-1, with TRBD2 matching 7 bases. V shed 4 bases and J 6 bases; nucleotides not matched to a gene: 0. The length of the CDR3 is 12 residues. Germline CDR1 KGHSH, CDR2 LQKENI. CDR3 bases: TGTGCCAGCTCACTAGCGGGCAATGAGCAGTTCTTC. Translated, it gives CASSLAGNEQFF.

This clone is categorized as medium-sized. The gene calls are TRBV10-1 and TRBJ2-1, with 9 bases matching TRBD2. The CDR3 runs 16 residues. In germline, CDR1 is WNHNN, CDR2 SYGVQD (reference sequence). The J segment lost 4 bases and the V segment lost 9 bases, leaving 13 bases of the junction unmatched. CDR3 protein: CARRRPGTSLYNEQFF. DNA of the CDR3: TGCGCCAGGAGAAGACCCGGGACTAGCTTATACAATGAGCAGTTCTTC.

This rearrangement joins TRBV6-5 to TRBJ1-6; 10 positions match TRBD1. V trimming: 2 bases; J trimming: 5 bases; junction bases outside the gene matches: 3. Per germline, CDR1 MNHEY and CDR2 SVGAGI. The CDR3 has 16 residues. The CDR3 reads CASSYGTGANNSPLHF. The CDR3 bases are TGTGCCAGCAGTTACGGGACAGGGGCTAATAATTCACCCCTCCACTTT.

This chain joins TRBV3-1 (or the pseudogene TRBV3-2) and TRBJ1-2, with 9 nucleotides matching TRBD1. The CDR3 is 15 residues long. J was trimmed by 6 bases and V by 1 base; bases with no gene match: 6. Germline V CDR1 and CDR2: LGHDT, YNNKEL (reference sequence). For the CDR3, the DNA is TGTGCCAGCAGCCAAGGACCGGGACAGGGACATGGCTACACCTTC. This translates into CASSQGPGQGHGYTF.

This chain uses TRBV18 with TRBJ1-2, with TRBD1 matching over 9 bases. CDR3 length equals 15 residues. Germline trimming cut 5 bases from V and 5 bases from J; bases unmatched to any gene: 9. Per the germline V gene, CDR1 is KGHSH and CDR2 is LQKENI. CDR3 coding DNA: TGTGCCAGCTCATCTCCCCGGGACAGGGTTTATGGCTACACCTTC. This sequence encodes CASSSPRDRVYGYTF.